This T cell receptor beta chain is from a study of CD8 T cells in ankylosing spondylitis. Each CDR3 protein is one row after TCRdb ran MiXCR on the 5' RACE reads. The profile covers about 240,000 distinct CDR3 sequences, with over 8.5% appearing a single time and about 6.8% taken by the ten largest. Ten or more counts support this clonotype. This TCR came from a male donor with ankylosing spondylitis or in good health (not recorded which). Sequencing was done on a sample of blood, either unsorted or a sorted T cell fraction (not recorded which).

The CDR3 is CASSLVRGPMGGEQYF. CDR3 nucleotides: TGCGCCAGCAGCTTGGTGCGGGGCCCGATGGGCGGCGAGCAGTACTTC. The V call is TRBV5-1, the J call TRBJ2-7; tentatively, D is TRBD2 (6 bases). Germline-derived CDR1 and CDR2 are SGHRS and YFSETQ. The CDR3 is 16 residues long. Trimming pared 0 bases from V and 6 bases from J, leaving 19 bases between.